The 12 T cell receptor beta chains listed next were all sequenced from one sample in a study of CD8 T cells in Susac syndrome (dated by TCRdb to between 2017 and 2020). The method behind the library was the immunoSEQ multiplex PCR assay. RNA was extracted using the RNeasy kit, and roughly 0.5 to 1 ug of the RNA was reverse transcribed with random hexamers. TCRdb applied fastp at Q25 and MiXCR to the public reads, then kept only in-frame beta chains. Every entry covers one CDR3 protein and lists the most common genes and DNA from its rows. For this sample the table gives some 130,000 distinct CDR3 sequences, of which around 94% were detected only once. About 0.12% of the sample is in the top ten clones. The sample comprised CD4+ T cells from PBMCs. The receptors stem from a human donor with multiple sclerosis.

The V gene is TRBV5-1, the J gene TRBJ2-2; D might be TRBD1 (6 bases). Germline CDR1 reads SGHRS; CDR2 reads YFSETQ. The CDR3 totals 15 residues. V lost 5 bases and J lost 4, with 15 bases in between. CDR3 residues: CASSFGTTTTGELFF. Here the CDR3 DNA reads TGCGCCAGCAGTTTCGGGACAACTACCACCGGGGAGCTGTTTTTT.

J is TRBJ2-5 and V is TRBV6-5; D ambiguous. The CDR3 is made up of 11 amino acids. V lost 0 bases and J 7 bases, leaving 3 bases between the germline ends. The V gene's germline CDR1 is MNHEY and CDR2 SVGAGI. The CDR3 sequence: CASSYSGTQYF. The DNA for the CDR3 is TGTGCCAGCAGTTACTCTGGGACCCAGTACTTC.

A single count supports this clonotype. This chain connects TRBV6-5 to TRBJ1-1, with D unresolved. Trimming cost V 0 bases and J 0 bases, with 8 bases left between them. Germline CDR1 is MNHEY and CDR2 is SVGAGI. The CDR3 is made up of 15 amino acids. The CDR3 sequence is CASSYSNRVNTEAFF. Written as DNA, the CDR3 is TGTGCCAGCAGTTACTCTAATAGGGTGAACACTGAAGCTTTCTTT.

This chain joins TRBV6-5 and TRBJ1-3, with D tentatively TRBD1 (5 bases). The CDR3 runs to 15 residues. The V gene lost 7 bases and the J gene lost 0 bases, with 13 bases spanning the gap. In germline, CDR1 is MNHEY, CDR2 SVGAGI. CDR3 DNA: TGTGCCAGCAAGGAGAACGGGGCCTCTGGAAACACCATATATTTT. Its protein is CASKENGASGNTIYF.

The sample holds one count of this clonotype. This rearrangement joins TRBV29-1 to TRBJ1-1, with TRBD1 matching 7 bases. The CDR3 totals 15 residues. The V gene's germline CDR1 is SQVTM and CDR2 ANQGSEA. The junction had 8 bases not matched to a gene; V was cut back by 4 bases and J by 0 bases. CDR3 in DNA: TGCAGCGTTGGGTGGACAGGAACTATGAACACTGAAGCTTTCTTT. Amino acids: CSVGWTGTMNTEAFF.

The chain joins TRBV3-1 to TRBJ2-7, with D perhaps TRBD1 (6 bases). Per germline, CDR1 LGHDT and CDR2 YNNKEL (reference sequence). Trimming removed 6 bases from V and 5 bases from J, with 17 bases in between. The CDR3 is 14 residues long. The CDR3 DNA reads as TGTGCCAGCAGTCTGGACAGACCTTCGGACGAGCAGTACTTC. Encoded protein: CASSLDRPSDEQYF.

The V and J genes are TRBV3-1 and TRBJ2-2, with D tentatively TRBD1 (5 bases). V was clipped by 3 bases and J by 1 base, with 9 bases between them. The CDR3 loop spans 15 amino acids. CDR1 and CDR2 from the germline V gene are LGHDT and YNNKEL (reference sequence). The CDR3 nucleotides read TGTGCCAGCAGCCAGGGAACAGGGAACACCGGGGAGCTGTTTTTT. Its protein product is CASSQGTGNTGELFF.

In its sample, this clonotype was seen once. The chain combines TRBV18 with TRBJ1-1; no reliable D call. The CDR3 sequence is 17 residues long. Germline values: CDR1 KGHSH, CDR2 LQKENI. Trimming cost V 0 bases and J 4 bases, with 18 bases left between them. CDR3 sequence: CASSPPNPGSVSTEAFF. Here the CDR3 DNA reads TGTGCCAGCTCACCACCAAACCCCGGTTCTGTTTCCACTGAAGCTTTCTTT.

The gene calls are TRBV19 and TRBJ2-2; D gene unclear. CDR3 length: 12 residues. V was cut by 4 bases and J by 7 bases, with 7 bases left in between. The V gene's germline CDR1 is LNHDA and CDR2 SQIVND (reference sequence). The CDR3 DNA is TGTGCCAGTAGTACTAGGTACGGGGAGCTGTTTTTT. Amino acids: CASSTRYGELFF.

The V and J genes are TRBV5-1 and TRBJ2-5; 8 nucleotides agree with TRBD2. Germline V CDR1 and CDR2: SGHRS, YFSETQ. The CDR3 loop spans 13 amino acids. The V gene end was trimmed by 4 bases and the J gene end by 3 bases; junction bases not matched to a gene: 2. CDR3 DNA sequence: TGCGCCAGCAGCCTGACTAGCGAAGAGACCCAGTACTTC. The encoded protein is CASSLTSEETQYF.

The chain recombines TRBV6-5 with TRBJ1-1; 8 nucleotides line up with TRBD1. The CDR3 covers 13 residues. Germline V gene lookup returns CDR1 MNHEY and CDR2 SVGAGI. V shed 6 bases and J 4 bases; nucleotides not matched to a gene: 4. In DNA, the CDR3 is TGTGCCAGCAGATTTACAGGGGGCACTGAAGCTTTCTTT. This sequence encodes CASRFTGGTEAFF.

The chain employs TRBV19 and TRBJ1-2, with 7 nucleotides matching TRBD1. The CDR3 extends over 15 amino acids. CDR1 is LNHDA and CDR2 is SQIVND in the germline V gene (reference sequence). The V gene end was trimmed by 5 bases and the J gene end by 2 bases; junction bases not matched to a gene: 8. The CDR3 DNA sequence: TGTGCCAGTAGTGCCTCGGGACAGAGCAACTATGGCTACACCTTC. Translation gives CASSASGQSNYGYTF.